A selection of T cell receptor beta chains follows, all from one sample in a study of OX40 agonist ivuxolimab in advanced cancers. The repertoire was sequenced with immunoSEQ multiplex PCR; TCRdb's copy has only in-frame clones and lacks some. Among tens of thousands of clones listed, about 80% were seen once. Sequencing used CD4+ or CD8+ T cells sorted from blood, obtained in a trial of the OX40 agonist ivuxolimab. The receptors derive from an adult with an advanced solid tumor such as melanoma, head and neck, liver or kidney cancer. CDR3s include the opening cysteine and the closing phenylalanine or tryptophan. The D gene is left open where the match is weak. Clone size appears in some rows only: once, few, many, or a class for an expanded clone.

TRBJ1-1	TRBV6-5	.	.	TGTGCCAGCAGATTCGATTACAGGGTGGATAAGGTAGCTTTCTTT	CASRFDYRVDKVAFF
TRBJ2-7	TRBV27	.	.	TGTGCCAGCAGTTTGTATAGCGGTGGGTTCCCCTACGAGCAGTACTTC	CASSLYSGGFPYEQYF
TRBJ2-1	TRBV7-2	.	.	TGTGCCAGCAGCCCTAGGACCATATACAATGAGCAGTTCTTC	CASSPRTIYNEQFF
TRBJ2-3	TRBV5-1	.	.	TGCGCCAGCAGCTTGGGACACAATACAGATACGCAGTATTTT	CASSLGHNTDTQYF
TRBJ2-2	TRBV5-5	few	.	TGTGCCAGCAGCCGAGGACTACAGGGAGACACCGGGGAGCTGTTTTTT	CASSRGLQGDTGELFF
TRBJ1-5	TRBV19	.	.	TGTGCCAGTACCGTAGGGGGTAACAATCAGCCCCAGCATTTT	CASTVGGNNQPQHF
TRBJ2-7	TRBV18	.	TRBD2	TGTGCCAGCTCACCCCGACTAGCGGGAGGGCGCGAGCAGTACTTC	CASSPRLAGGREQYF
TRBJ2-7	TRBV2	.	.	TGTGCCAGCAGGGCCGACTACTACGAGCAGTACTTC	CASRADYYEQYF
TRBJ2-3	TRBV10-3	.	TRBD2	TGTGCCATCAGTTCATCTAGCGGGAGGGCCGGAGATACGCAGTATTTT	CAISSSSGRAGDTQYF
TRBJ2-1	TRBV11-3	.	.	TGTGCCAGCAGCTTTTCGGGAGACGAGCAGTTCTTC	CASSFSGDEQFF
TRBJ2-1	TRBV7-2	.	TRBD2	TGTGCCAGCACCCATCCTCGTGGGAGGGCCAGGAATGAGCAGTTCTTC	CASTHPRGRARNEQFF
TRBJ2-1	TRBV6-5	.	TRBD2	TGTGCCAGCAGCGCTCTAGCGGGAGGGTTGAATGAGCAGTTCTTC	CASSALAGGLNEQFF
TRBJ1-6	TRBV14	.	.	TGTGCCAGCAGCCAACTTCTACAGGGAGGAAATTCACCCCTCCACTTT	CASSQLLQGGNSPLHF
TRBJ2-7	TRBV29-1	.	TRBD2	TGCAGCGTTGAATTAGAGGGGAGGCGCGGGAGGATCTACGAGCAGTACTTC	CSVELEGRRGRIYEQYF
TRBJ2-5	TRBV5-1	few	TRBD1	TGCGCCAGCAGCTTCAGGGGGCCTCGGGAGACCCAGTACTTC	CASSFRGPRETQYF
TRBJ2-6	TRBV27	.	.	TGTGCCAGCAGTTTATCTGCTGGGGCCAACGTCCTGACTTTC	CASSLSAGANVLTF
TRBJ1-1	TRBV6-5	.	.	TGTGCCGGGCGAAGAGGGGCGGAGAACACTGAAGCTTTCTTT	CAGRRGAENTEAFF
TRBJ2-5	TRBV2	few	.	TGTGCCAGCAGCCGGGACGGAGGGGAGACCCAGTACTTC	CASSRDGGETQYF
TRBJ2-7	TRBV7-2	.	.	TGTGCCAGCAGCCTACAGGTTCGGGACGAGCAGTACTTC	CASSLQVRDEQYF
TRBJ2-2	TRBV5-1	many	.	TGCGCCAGCAGGGAGGGGGCCACGAACACCGGGGAGCTGTTTTTT	CASREGATNTGELFF
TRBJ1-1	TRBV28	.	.	TGTGCCAGCAGCCACAGGGAAGAAGCTTTCTTT	CASSHREEAFF
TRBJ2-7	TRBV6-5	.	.	TGTGCCAGCAGTTACTCTTCCGGGACACTCTCCTACGAGCAGTACTTC	CASSYSSGTLSYEQYF
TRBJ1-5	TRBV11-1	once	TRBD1	TGTGCCAGCAGCTATTCCGGGACAGGGGTGGATGGCAATCAGCCCCAGCATTTT	CASSYSGTGVDGNQPQHF
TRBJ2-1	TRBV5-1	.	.	TGCGCCAGCAGCGTACAGGGTATTGAGGGCAATGAGCAGTTCTTC	CASSVQGIEGNEQFF
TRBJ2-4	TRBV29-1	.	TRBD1	TGCAGCGCTGGTCTCAACAGGGGGTCCTTTAACATTCAGTACTTC	CSAGLNRGSFNIQYF
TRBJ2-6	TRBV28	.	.	TGTGCCAGCAGTTTAGGGGGGAGCTCTGGGGCCAACGTCCTGACTTTC	CASSLGGSSGANVLTF
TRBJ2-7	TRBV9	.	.	TGTGCCAGCAGCGTATCTCCCGGAGATGGCTACGAGCAGTACTTC	CASSVSPGDGYEQYF
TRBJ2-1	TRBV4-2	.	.	TGTGCCAGCAGCCGAGAACCGGGACTCGGCAATGAGCAGTTCTTC	CASSREPGLGNEQFF
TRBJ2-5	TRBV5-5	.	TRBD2	TGTGCCAGCAGCTTACCCTTTTTTAGCGGGAGGGCGGGGGAGACCCAGTACTTC	CASSLPFFSGRAGETQYF
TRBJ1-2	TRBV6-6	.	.	TGTGCCAGCAGTTACTCGGCGGGCTACACCTTC	CASSYSAGYTF
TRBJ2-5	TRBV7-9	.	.	TGTGCCAGCAGCCCCCAGGATACTATGAGGACCCAGTACTTC	CASSPQDTMRTQYF
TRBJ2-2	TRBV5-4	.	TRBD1	TGTGCCAGCAGGTTTCGACAGGGACCTACCACCGGGGAGCTGTTTTTT	CASRFRQGPTTGELFF
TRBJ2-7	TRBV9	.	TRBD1	TGTGCCAGCAGCGTAGGCCAGGGGGATAGCTACGAGCAGTACTTC	CASSVGQGDSYEQYF
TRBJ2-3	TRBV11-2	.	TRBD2	TGTGCCAGCAGCTTTGGGGCGGGAGGAGATACGCAGTATTTT	CASSFGAGGDTQYF
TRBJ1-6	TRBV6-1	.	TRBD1	TGTGCCAGCAGTGAAGCTTTCAGGGGGCCGCATTCACCCCTCCACTTT	CASSEAFRGPHSPLHF
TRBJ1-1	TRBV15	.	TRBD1	TGTGCCACCAGCAGGGCGACAGGGAGAACTGAAGCTTTCTTT	CATSRATGRTEAFF
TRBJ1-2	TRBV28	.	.	TGTGCCAGCAGTGAGACAGACAGCTATGGCTACACCTTC	CASSETDSYGYTF
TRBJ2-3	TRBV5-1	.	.	TGCGCCAGCAGCTTGGACAGGGATACGCAGTATTTT	CASSLDRDTQYF
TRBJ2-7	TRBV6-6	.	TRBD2	TGTGCCAGCAGTCGAGCGGGAGCAAACTACGAGCAGTACTTC	CASSRAGANYEQYF
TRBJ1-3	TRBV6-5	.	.	TGTGCCAGCAGACTTAACCAGGGGCCCGGAAACACCATATATTTT	CASRLNQGPGNTIYF
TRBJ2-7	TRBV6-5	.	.	TGTGCCAGCAGTCTGGGGGAGTTCTACGAGCAGTACTTC	CASSLGEFYEQYF
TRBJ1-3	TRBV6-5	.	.	TGTGCCAGCAGTGGGATAGGAAACACCATATATTTT	CASSGIGNTIYF
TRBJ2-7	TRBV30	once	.	TGTGCCTGGAGTGGGACTTTTACCTACGAGCAGTACTTC	CAWSGTFTYEQYF
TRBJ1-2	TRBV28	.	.	TGTGCCAGCAGTGGACCGGGACGGCTATATGGCTACACCTTC	CASSGPGRLYGYTF
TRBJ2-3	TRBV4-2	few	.	TGTGCCAGCAGCCAAGATCTGGGGACAGATACGCAGTATTTT	CASSQDLGTDTQYF
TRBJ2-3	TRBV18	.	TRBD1	TGTGCCAGCTCTCCGACAGGGGAAACAGATACGCAGTATTTT	CASSPTGETDTQYF
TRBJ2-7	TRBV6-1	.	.	TGTGCCAGCAGTGAAAGGGGGTTCGAACAGTACTTC	CASSERGFEQYF
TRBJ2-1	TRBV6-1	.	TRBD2	TGTGCCAGCAAGTTAGCGGGGCTCTACAATGAGCAGTTCTTC	CASKLAGLYNEQFF
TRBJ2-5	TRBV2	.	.	TGTGCCAGCACCTGGGGGGAGACCCAGTACTTC	CASTWGETQYF
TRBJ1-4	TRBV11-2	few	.	TGTGCCAGCAGCGCCAGAGCAGCTAATGAAAAACTGTTTTTT	CASSARAANEKLFF
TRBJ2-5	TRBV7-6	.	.	TGTGCCAGCAGCTTAACGGCCTCTCAAGAGACCCAGTACTTC	CASSLTASQETQYF
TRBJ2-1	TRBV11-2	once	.	TGTGCCAGCAGGGGTTGGAATGAGCAGTTCTTC	CASRGWNEQFF
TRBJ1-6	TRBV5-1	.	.	TGCGCCAGCAGCTTGGTACCCAGGAGCGATTCACCCCTCCACTTT	CASSLVPRSDSPLHF
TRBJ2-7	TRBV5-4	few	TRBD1	TGTGCCAGCAGCAGAAGCCGGGACAGGGGACGCGAGCAGTACTTC	CASSRSRDRGREQYF
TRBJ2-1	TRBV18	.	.	TGTGCCAGCTCACTAGTCAAGAGCTCCTACAATGAGCAGTTCTTC	CASSLVKSSYNEQFF
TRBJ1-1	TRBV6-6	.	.	TGTGCCAGCAGTTACTCTGACGAAATGAACACTGAAGCTTTCTTT	CASSYSDEMNTEAFF